This T cell receptor (beta chain) was captured by sequencing in a study of cytomegalovirus exposure and HLA in healthy donors. The study, taken as a whole, reports: There were several of the most significant clusters that appeared linked to common viral pathogens in a later analysis. The study listed roughly 160 cytomegalovirus-associated TCR beta chains.

Primers: 60 Vbeta forward and 13 Jbeta reverse. Assay: immunoSEQ multiplex PCR; the TCRdb copy retains only in-frame clones and omits some. There are some 160,000 clones in the sample; around a tenth occur only once, and around 1.9% lies in the top ten. Donors were ostensibly healthy at sampling, although undocumented immune exposures were probable. As to this clone: Its antigen is unidentified.

The receptor was isolated from a male donor in good health and CMV-seronegative. The sequencing input was PBMCs.

The CDR3 sequence is CASNRLAGSYEQYF. As DNA, the CDR3 is TGCGCCAGCAACCGACTAGCGGGGTCCTACGAGCAGTACTTC. This sequence joins TRBV5-1 and TRBJ2-7; 11 nucleotides match TRBD2. Per germline, CDR1 SGHRS and CDR2 YFSETQ. The trim removed 6 bases at V and 1 base at J, leaving 3 bases unmatched. The CDR3 length is 14 residues.